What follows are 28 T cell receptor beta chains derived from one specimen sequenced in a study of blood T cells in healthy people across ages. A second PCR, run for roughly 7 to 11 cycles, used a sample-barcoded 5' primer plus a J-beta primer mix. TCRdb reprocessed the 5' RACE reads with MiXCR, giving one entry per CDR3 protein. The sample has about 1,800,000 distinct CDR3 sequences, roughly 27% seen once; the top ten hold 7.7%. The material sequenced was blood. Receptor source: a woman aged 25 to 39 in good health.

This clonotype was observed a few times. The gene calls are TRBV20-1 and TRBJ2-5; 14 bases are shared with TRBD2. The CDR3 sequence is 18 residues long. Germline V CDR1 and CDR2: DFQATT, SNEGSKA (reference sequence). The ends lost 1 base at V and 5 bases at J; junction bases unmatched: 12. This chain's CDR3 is CSARALWTSGRRRETQYF. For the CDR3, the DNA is TGCAGTGCTAGAGCCCTATGGACTAGCGGGAGGAGAAGGGAGACCCAGTACTTC.

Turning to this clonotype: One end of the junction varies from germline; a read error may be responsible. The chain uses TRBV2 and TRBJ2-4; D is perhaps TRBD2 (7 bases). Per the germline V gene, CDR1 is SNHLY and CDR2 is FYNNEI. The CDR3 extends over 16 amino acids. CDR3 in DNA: TGTGCCAGTAGTGCCCAGGCGGGGGCCGAACGATACATTCAGTACTTC. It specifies CASSAQAGAERYIQYF. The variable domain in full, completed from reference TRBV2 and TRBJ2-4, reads EPEVTQTPSHQVTQMGQEVILRCVPISNHLYFYWYRQILGQKVEFLVSFYNNEISEKSEIFDDQFSVERPDGSNFTLKIRSTKLEDSAMYFCASSAQAGAERYIQYFGAGTRLSVL.

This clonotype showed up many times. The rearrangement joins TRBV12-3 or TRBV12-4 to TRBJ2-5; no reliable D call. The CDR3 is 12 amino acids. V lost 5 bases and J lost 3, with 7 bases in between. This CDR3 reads CASSPSKETQYF. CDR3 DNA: TGTGCCAGCAGTCCCTCTAAAGAGACCCAGTACTTC.

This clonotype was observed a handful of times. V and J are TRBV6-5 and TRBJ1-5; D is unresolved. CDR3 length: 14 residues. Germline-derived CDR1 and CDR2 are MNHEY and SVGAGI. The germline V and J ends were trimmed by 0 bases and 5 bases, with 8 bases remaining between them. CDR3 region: CASSYSTYDQPQHF. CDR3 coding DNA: TGTGCCAGCAGTTACTCGACTTATGATCAGCCCCAGCATTTT.

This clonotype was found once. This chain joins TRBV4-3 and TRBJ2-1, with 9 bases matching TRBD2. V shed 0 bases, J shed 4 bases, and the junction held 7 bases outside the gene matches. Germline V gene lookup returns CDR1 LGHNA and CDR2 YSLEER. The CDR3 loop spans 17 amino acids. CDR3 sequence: CASSQDFASGKYNEQFF. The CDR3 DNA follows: TGCGCCAGCAGCCAAGATTTCGCTAGCGGGAAATACAATGAGCAGTTCTTC.

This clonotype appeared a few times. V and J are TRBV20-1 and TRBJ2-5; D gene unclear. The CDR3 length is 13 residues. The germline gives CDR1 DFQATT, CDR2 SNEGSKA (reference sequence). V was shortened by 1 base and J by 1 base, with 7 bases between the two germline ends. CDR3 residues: CSARADTQETQYF. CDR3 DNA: TGCAGTGCTAGAGCTGACACCCAAGAGACCCAGTACTTC.

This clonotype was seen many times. The CDR3 nucleotides read TGCAGCGTCGAAACAGGGGTCGAGCAGTACTTC. As protein: CSVETGVEQYF. The chain carries TRBV29-1 and TRBJ2-7, with 7 bases that match TRBD1. The germline CDR1 and CDR2 sequences are SQVTM and ANQGSEA. The CDR3 loop spans 11 amino acids. The junction had 5 bases not matched to a gene; V was cut back by 6 bases and J by 6 bases.

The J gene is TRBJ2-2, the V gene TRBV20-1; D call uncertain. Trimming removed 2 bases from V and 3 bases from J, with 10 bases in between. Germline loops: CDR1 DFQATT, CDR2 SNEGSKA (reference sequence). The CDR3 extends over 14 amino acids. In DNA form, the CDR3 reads TGCAGTGCTAGACAGGCGCCCGACACCGGGGAGCTGTTTTTT. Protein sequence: CSARQAPDTGELFF.

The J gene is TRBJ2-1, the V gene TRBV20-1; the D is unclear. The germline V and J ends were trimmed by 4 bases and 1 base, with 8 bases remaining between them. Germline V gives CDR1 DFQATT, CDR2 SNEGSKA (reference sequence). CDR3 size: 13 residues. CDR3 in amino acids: CSANAPSYNEQFF. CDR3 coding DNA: TGCAGTGCTAACGCGCCATCCTACAATGAGCAGTTCTTC.

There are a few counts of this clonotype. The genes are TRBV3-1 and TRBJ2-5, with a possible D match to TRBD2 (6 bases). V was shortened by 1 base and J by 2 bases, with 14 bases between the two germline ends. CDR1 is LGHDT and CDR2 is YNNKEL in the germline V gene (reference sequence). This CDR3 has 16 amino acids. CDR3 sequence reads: CASSQGDLDLQETQYF. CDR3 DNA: TGTGCCAGCAGCCAAGGGGACTTAGACTTACAAGAGACCCAGTACTTC.

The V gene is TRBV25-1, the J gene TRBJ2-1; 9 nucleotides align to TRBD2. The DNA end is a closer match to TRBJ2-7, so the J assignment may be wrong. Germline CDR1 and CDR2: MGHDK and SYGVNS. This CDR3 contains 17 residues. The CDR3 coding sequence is TGTGCCAGCAGTGAGGCTAGCGGGGTAAGCTCCTACAATGAGCAGTACTTC. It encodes CASSEASGVSSYNEQYF.

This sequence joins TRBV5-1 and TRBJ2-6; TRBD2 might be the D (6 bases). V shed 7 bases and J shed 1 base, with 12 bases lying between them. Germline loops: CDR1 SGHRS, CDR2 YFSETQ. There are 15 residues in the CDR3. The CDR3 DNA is TGCGCCAGCGAGGAGGGGTCTTCTGGGGCCAACGTCCTGACTTTC. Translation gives CASEEGSSGANVLTF.

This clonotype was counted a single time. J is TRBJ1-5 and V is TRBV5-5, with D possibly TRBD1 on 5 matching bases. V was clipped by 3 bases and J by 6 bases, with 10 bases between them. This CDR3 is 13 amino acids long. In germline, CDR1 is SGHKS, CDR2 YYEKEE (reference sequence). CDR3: CASSSRATQPQHF. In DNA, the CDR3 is TGTGCCAGCAGCTCCAGGGCCACTCAGCCCCAGCATTTT.

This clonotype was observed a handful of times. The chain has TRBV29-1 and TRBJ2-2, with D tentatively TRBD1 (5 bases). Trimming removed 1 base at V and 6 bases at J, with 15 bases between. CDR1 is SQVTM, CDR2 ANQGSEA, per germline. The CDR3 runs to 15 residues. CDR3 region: CSVEAEPGPAGELFF. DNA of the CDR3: TGCAGCGTTGAAGCCGAGCCAGGGCCCGCCGGGGAGCTGTTTTTT.

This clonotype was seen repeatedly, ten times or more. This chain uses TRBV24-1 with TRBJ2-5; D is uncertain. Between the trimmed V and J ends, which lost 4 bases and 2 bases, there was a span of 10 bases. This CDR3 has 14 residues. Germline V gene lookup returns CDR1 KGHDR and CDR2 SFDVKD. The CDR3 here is CATSDTNQQETQYF. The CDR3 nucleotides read TGTGCCACCAGTGACACTAACCAACAAGAGACCCAGTACTTC.

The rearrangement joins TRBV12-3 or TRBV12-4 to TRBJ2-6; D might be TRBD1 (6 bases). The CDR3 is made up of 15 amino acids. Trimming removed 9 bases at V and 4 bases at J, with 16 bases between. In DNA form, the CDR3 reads TGTGCCAGTGGGGAACAGGGATCCGGGGCCAACGTCCTGACTTTC. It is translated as CASGEQGSGANVLTF.

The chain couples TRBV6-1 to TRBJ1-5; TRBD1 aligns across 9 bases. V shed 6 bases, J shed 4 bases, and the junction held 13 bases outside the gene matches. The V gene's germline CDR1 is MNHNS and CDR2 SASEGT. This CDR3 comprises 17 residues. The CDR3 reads CASSQNTGTGRNQPQHF. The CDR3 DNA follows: TGTGCCAGCAGCCAAAATACCGGGACAGGGAGGAATCAGCCCCAGCATTTT.

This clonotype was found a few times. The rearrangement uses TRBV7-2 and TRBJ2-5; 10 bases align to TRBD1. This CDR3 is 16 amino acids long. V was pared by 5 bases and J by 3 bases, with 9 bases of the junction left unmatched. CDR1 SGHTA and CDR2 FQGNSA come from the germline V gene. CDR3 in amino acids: CASSDIVGTGEETQYF. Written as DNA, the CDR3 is TGTGCCAGCAGCGACATTGTCGGGACAGGGGAAGAGACCCAGTACTTC.

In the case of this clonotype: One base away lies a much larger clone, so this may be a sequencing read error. CDR3 residues: CASSCVNQKNIQYF. In DNA form, the CDR3 reads TGTGCCAGCAGCTGTGTGAACCAGAAAAACATTCAGTACTTC. This chain joins TRBV7-9 and TRBJ2-4, with D unclear. V was pared by 4 bases and J by 4 bases, with 11 bases between. Germline values: CDR1 SEHNR, CDR2 FQNEAQ (reference sequence). This CDR3 spans 14 amino acids.

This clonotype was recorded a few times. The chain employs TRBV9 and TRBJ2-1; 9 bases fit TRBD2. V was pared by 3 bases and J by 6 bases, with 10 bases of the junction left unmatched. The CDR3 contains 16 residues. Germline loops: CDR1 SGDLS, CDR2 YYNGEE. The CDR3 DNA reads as TGTGCCAGCAGCGGGGTAGCGGGAGCCCTCTCCAATGAGCAGTTCTTC. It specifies CASSGVAGALSNEQFF. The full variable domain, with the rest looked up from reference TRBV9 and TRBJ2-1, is DSGVTQTPKHLITATGQRVTLRCSPRSGDLSVYWYQQSLDQGLQFLIQYYNGEERAKGNILERFSAQQFPDLHSELNLSSLELGDSALYFCASSGVAGALSNEQFFGPGTRLTVL.

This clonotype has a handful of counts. CDR3 sequence reads: CSAPETGVGNSPLHF. CDR3 bases: TGCAGTGCTCCCGAGACAGGGGTTGGTAATTCACCCCTCCACTTT. The V call is TRBV20-1, the J call TRBJ1-6; 8 positions agree with TRBD1. In germline, CDR1 is DFQATT, CDR2 SNEGSKA (reference sequence). V gave up 5 bases and J gave up 6 bases; unmatched junction bases: 9. The CDR3 runs 15 residues.

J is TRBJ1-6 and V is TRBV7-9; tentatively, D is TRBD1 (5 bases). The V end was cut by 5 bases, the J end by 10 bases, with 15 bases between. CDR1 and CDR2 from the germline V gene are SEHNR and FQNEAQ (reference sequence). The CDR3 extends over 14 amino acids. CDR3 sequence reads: CASSTSGGDSPLHF. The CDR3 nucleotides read TGTGCCAGCAGCACATCCGGGGGGGACTCACCCCTCCACTTT. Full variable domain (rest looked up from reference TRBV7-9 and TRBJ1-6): DTGVSQNPRHKITKRGQNVTFRCDPISEHNRLYWYRQTLGQGPEFLTYFQNEAQLEKSRLLSDRFSAERPKGSFSTLEIQRTEQGDSAMYLCASSTSGGDSPLHFGNGTRLTVT.

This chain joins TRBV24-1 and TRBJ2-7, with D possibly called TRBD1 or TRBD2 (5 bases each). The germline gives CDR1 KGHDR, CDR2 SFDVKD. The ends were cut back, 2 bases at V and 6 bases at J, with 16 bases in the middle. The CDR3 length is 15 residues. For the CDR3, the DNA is TGTGCCACCAGTGATTCCGGGACGGAAGGAGGCGAGCAGTACTTC. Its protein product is CATSDSGTEGGEQYF.

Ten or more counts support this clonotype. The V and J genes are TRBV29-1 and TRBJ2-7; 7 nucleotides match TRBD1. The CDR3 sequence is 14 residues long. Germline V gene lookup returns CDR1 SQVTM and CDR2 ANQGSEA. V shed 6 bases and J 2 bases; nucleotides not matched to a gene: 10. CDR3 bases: TGCAGCGTCCTCCGGGACAGCAAACCCTACGAGCAGTACTTC. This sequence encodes CSVLRDSKPYEQYF.

Written as DNA, the CDR3 is TGTGCTTCCAACCGTGAGGGGATACACAATGAGCAGTACTTC. Translated, it gives CASNREGIHNEQYF. The chain recombines TRBV6-5 with TRBJ2-1; D might be TRBD1 or TRBD2, each matching 5 bases. Gene TRBJ2-7 matches the end of the DNA better, so the J call may be wrong. This CDR3 region has 14 residues. Germline values: CDR1 MNHEY, CDR2 SVGAGI.

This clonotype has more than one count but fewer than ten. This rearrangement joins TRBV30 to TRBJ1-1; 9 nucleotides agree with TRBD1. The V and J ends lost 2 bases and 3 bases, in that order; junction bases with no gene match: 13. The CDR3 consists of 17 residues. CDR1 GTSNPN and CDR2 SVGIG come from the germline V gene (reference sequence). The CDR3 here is CAWSTPRIQGADTEAFF. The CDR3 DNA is TGTGCCTGGAGTACACCCCGTATACAGGGGGCGGACACTGAAGCTTTCTTT.

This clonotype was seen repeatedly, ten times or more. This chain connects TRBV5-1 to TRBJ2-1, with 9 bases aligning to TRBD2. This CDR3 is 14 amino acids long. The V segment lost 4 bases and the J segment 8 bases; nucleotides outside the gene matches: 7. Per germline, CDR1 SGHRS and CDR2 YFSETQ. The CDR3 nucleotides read TGCGCCAGCAGCCCCGGCGGGAGGGACTATGAGCAGTTCTTC. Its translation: CASSPGGRDYEQFF.

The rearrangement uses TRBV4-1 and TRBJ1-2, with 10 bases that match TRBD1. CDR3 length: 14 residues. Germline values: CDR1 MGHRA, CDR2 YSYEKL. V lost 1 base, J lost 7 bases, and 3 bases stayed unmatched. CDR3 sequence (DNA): TGCGCCAGCAGCCAAGGGACAGGGGGTATTGGCTACACCTTC. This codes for CASSQGTGGIGYTF.